This TCR beta chain appears in the sequencing data of a study of cytomegalovirus exposure and HLA in healthy donors. For this clone: No antigen is known for it.

The primer mix had 60 Vbeta and 13 Jbeta primers. Original analysis: Roughly 10 million shared chains were among about 80 million unique TCR beta chains counted in a later analysis. Data came from immunoSEQ multiplex PCR; TCRdb stores just in-frame clones and leaves some out. D and trimming were read from the DNA, whereas the V and J calls and clone size are those reported in that table. Among some 190,000 clones, roughly 80% were seen once, and the ten largest hold around 2.6%. The CDR3 length is 11 residues. Germline V gene data show CDR1 as SQVTM and CDR2 as ANQGSEA. V lost 5 bases, J lost 6 bases, and 9 bases lay in between. Study-level results: In a later analysis, productive TCRs from donors in an Asian-associated ancestry cluster reportedly carried fewer N-insertions than the cohort mean. In all likelihood, a cluster of highly shared sequence variants was a sequencing artifact.

The receptor was isolated from a female donor in good health and CMV-seronegative. What was sequenced was PBMCs. This rearrangement joins TRBV29-1 to TRBJ2-3; perhaps TRBD1 as D (6 bases). CDR3 loop: CSVLRGDTQYF. The CDR3 DNA reads as TGCAGCGTTCTTAGGGGGGATACGCAGTATTTT.